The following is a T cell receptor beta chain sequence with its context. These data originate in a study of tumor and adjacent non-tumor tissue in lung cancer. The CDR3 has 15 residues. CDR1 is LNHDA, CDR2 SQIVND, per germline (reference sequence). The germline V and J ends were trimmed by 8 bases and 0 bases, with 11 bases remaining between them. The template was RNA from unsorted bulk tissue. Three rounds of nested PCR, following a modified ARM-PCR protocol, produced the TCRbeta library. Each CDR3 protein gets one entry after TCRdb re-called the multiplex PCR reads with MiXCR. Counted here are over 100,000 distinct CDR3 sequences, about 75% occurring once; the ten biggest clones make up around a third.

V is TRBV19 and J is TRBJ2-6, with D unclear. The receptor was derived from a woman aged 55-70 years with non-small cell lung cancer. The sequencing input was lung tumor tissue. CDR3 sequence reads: CASRELLSGANVLTF. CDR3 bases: TGTGCCAGTCGAGAACTGCTCTCTGGGGCCAACGTCCTGACTTTC.